One sample yielded the 18 T cell receptor beta chains listed below, sequenced in a study of CD8 T cells in ankylosing spondylitis. TCRdb processed the 5' RACE reads anew with MiXCR; each CDR3 protein has one entry. The sample shows under 200,000 distinct CDR3 sequences, around a tenth of them seen only once. Sequenced material: blood, either unsorted or a sorted T cell fraction (not recorded which). These receptors all come from a male donor with ankylosing spondylitis or in good health (not recorded which).

Many counts were recorded for this clonotype. The J gene is TRBJ2-5, the V gene TRBV28; TRBD1 matches 7 bases. The CDR3 has 13 residues. The germline CDR1 and CDR2 sequences are MDHEN and SYDVKM. The junction had 3 bases not matched to a gene; V was cut back by 6 bases and J by 2 bases. The CDR3, as DNA: TGTGCCAGCAGAAAGACAGGGCAAGAGACCCAGTACTTC. It is translated as CASRKTGQETQYF.

This clonotype was detected only a few times. The J gene is TRBJ2-7, the V gene TRBV7-6; 10 nucleotides match TRBD2. V lost 5 bases to trimming and J lost 2 bases; unmatched junction nucleotides: 15. Germline loops: CDR1 SGHVS, CDR2 FNYEAQ. The CDR3 has 18 residues. Here the CDR3 reads CASSPLRLTSGPPYEQYF. As DNA, the CDR3 is TGTGCCAGCAGCCCTCTTCGACTGACTAGCGGGCCTCCCTACGAGCAGTACTTC.

This rearrangement joins TRBV12-3 or TRBV12-4 to TRBJ2-3; D unresolved. The CDR3 spans 14 residues. Trimming pared 1 base from V and 3 bases from J, leaving 8 bases between. The CDR3 loop is CASSLVGETDTQYF. The CDR3 DNA reads as TGTGCCAGCAGTTTAGTTGGGGAAACAGATACGCAGTATTTT.

This clonotype appeared a few times. The chain couples TRBV5-6 to TRBJ2-1; D perhaps matches TRBD1 (6 bases). The CDR3 consists of 14 residues. Germline CDR1 reads SGHDT; CDR2 reads YYEEEE. The V end was cut by 0 bases, the J end by 7 bases, with 11 bases between. CDR3 DNA sequence: TGTGCCAGCAGCTTGGGGCAGGGGTGGAATGAGCAGTTCTTC. This gives the protein CASSLGQGWNEQFF.

This clonotype was recorded many times. The chain couples TRBV9 to TRBJ1-6, with 9 bases identical to TRBD1. Germline assignment: CDR1 SGDLS and CDR2 YYNGEE. There are 15 residues in the CDR3. Trimming removed 7 bases from V and 5 bases from J; junction bases left unmatched: 7. This chain's CDR3 is CASGTGTMDNSPLHF. The CDR3 coding sequence is TGTGCCAGCGGGACAGGGACGATGGATAATTCACCCCTCCACTTT.

This clonotype was detected ten times or more. The chain has TRBV24-1 and TRBJ2-1; 8 bases map to TRBD2. CDR1 is KGHDR and CDR2 is SFDVKD in the germline V gene. Losses at the gene ends were 4 bases for V and 8 bases for J; bases not matched to a gene: 9. This CDR3 is built from 15 residues. The CDR3 DNA is TGTGCCACCAGTGAATCGGTAGCGGGAAGGGATGAGCAGTTCTTC. Its protein is CATSESVAGRDEQFF.

J is TRBJ2-3 and V is TRBV7-9; a possible D gene is TRBD2 (6 bases). Looked up from germline, CDR1 is SEHNR and CDR2 is FQNEAQ (reference sequence). V was clipped by 4 bases and J by 6 bases, with 14 bases between them. This CDR3 spans 14 amino acids. CDR3 amino acids: CASSSSSGRDTQYF. The CDR3 DNA sequence: TGTGCCAGCAGCTCCAGCTCTGGGAGGGATACGCAGTATTTT.

Worth noting for this clonotype: A much more abundant neighbour one base away suggests this may be a read error. This sequence joins TRBV19 and TRBJ2-7, with unresolved D. CDR1 LNHDA and CDR2 SQIVND come from the germline V gene (reference sequence). The CDR3 is made up of 15 amino acids. The CDR3 loop is CVSSIRRPGNYEQYF. The CDR3 bases are TGTGTCAGTAGTATTCGACGGCCTGGCAACTACGAGCAGTACTTC.

A few counts support this clonotype. CDR3 sequence (DNA): TGTGCCAGCAGTGAGAGTCTGATGGGGGAGCAGTACTTC. Protein product: CASSESLMGEQYF. The J gene is TRBJ2-7, the V gene TRBV9, with D unclear. Trimming took off 5 bases at V and 7 bases at J, with 16 bases between the two ends. The length of the CDR3 is 13 residues. Germline values: CDR1 SGDLS, CDR2 YYNGEE.

This clonotype showed up many times. The V and J genes are TRBV12-3 or TRBV12-4 and TRBJ1-5; maybe TRBD1 (5 bases). This CDR3 has 15 residues. Trimming cost V 6 bases and J 6 bases, with 18 bases left between them. CDR3 in DNA: TGTGCCAGCAGCGACAGCCAACGATGGGGTCAGCCCCAGCATTTT. Translation gives CASSDSQRWGQPQHF.

This clonotype was observed at least ten times. The rearrangement joins TRBV7-9 to TRBJ1-4; 8 nucleotides align to TRBD1. V was pared by 5 bases and J by 7 bases, with 9 bases of the junction left unmatched. The CDR3 has 15 residues. Looked up from germline, CDR1 is SEHNR and CDR2 is FQNEAQ (reference sequence). The CDR3 nucleotides are TGTGCCAGCAGCCCAAGGACAGGGATCGGTGAAAAACTGTTTTTT. It translates to CASSPRTGIGEKLFF.

The sample holds many counts of this clonotype. This rearrangement joins TRBV7-8 to TRBJ2-7; 9 bases agree with TRBD1. Trimming removed 5 bases from V and 4 bases from J; junction bases left unmatched: 12. Germline assignment: CDR1 SGHVS and CDR2 FQNEAQ. The CDR3 length is 16 residues. The CDR3 DNA reads as TGTGCCAGCAGCCCCAAAGGGGACAGGGAGTTTTACGAGCAGTACTTC. It specifies CASSPKGDREFYEQYF.

This clonotype was seen repeatedly, ten times or more. This chain connects TRBV20-1 to TRBJ1-4; 7 bases align to TRBD1. The V gene's germline CDR1 is DFQATT and CDR2 SNEGSKA (reference sequence). The CDR3 spans 15 residues. V gave up 3 bases and J gave up 6 bases; unmatched junction bases: 10. The DNA of the CDR3 is TGCAGTGCTAGTCATGCCCCAGGGGGGTATGAAAAACTGTTTTTT. Translation gives CSASHAPGGYEKLFF.

As concerns this clonotype: This could be a read error, since a much larger clone is one nucleotide away. CDR3 sequence reads: CASSGNYGYTF. CDR3 nucleotide sequence: TGTGCCAGCAGCGGGAACTATGGCTACACCTTC. V usage is TRBV2 and J usage is TRBJ1-2; D unresolved. Germline CDR1 is SNHLY and CDR2 is FYNNEI. CDR3 length: 11 amino acids. The ends were cut back, 6 bases at V and 2 bases at J, with 4 bases in the middle.

This clonotype has a count of ten or more. The V call is TRBV12-3 or TRBV12-4, the J call TRBJ2-3, with 8 bases that match TRBD2. This CDR3 comprises 14 residues. The trim removed 4 bases at V and 3 bases at J, leaving 3 bases unmatched. The DNA for the CDR3 is TGTGCCAGCAGTTCAGCTAGCGGGACAGATACGCAGTATTTT. It specifies CASSSASGTDTQYF.

This clonotype occurred many times. The chain has TRBV9 and TRBJ1-1; D might be TRBD1 (5 bases). V was pared by 0 bases and J by 2 bases, with 11 bases between. CDR1 and CDR2 from the germline V gene are SGDLS and YYNGEE. The CDR3 has 15 residues. CDR3 sequence (DNA): TGTGCCAGCAGCGTAGCTTTGGGGCTTAACACTGAAGCTTTCTTT. Translation gives CASSVALGLNTEAFF. The full variable domain, rest sourced from reference TRBV9 and TRBJ1-1, is DSGVTQTPKHLITATGQRVTLRCSPRSGDLSVYWYQQSLDQGLQFLIQYYNGEERAKGNILERFSAQQFPDLHSELNLSSLELGDSALYFCASSVALGLNTEAFFGQGTRLTVV.

The chain has TRBV5-1 and TRBJ2-5; D is uncertain. V dropped 1 base and J dropped 5 bases, with 6 bases sitting between them. The CDR3 totals 12 residues. CDR1 is SGHRS, CDR2 YFSETQ, per germline. As DNA, the CDR3 is TGCGCCAGCAGCTTGCGAGAGGAGACCCAGTACTTC. Its protein product is CASSLREETQYF.

This chain links TRBV18 with TRBJ1-1, with 8 bases that match TRBD1. After removal of 1 base from V and 0 bases from J, the junction contained 4 bases not matched to a gene. Germline CDR1 KGHSH, CDR2 LQKENI. The CDR3 is 16 residues long. The CDR3 loop reads CASSPLDRVMNTEAFF. The CDR3, as DNA: TGTGCCAGCTCACCACTGGACAGGGTCATGAACACTGAAGCTTTCTTT.